This entry lists 5 T cell receptor beta chains sequenced from one sample in a study of T cell responses to AZD1222 COVID-19 vaccine. The data were produced by immunoSEQ multiplex PCR, yet TCRdb's version contains in-frame clones alone and is incomplete. The sample shows 200,000 to 250,000 clones, roughly 94% of them seen only once. Sequencing was performed on peripheral blood, taken 28 days after the second dose of the MenACWY control vaccine. These receptors all stem from an adult who received the MenACWY meningococcal vaccine as a control.

The chain recombines TRBV28 with TRBJ2-1; D unclear. The CDR3 has 15 residues. Per the germline V gene, CDR1 is MDHEN and CDR2 is SYDVKM. Deletions cut 5 bases from V and 8 bases from J, with 19 bases between. CDR3 bases: TGTGCCAGCAGTCCAAACCCCCGGGCAGAGGATGAGCAGTTCTTC. This translates into CASSPNPRAEDEQFF.

The chain joins TRBV4-2 to TRBJ1-5, with 7 bases aligning to TRBD1. Trimming cost V 0 bases and J 5 bases; bases outside gene matches: 7. This CDR3 is 16 amino acids long. The V gene's germline CDR1 is LGHNA and CDR2 YNFKEQ. The CDR3: CASSQEVQGGHQPQHF. In DNA, the CDR3 is TGTGCCAGCAGCCAAGAAGTGCAGGGGGGACATCAGCCCCAGCATTTT.

This clone was observed a single time. CDR3: CASSPAGTANTGELFF. CDR3 DNA sequence: TGTGCCAGCAGCCCGGCCGGGACCGCGAACACCGGGGAGCTGTTTTTT. The V gene is TRBV7-9, the J gene TRBJ2-2; D tentatively reads TRBD1 or TRBD2 (5 bases each). CDR3 length equals 16 residues. V lost 5 bases, J lost 0 bases, and 13 bases lay in between. CDR1 and CDR2 (germline): SEHNR, FQNEAQ (reference sequence). Full variable domain (rest looked up from reference TRBV7-9 and TRBJ2-2): DTGVSQNPRHKITKRGQNVTFRCDPISEHNRLYWYRQTLGQGPEFLTYFQNEAQLEKSRLLSDRFSAERPKGSFSTLEIQRTEQGDSAMYLCASSPAGTANTGELFFGEGSRLTVL.

The CDR3 DNA reads as TGTGCCAGCAGTTATGCGGGGCGGGGCTATGGCTACACCTTC. It codes for CASSYAGRGYGYTF. The chain employs TRBV6-2 or TRBV6-3 and TRBJ1-2; possibly TRBD1 for D (5 bases). Germline assignment: CDR1 MNHEY and CDR2 SVGEGT. The ends were cut back, 3 bases at V and 4 bases at J, with 12 bases in the middle. The CDR3 has 14 amino acids.

The chain links TRBV2 to TRBJ2-7, with 8 bases aligning to TRBD1. V shed 7 bases and J 4 bases; nucleotides not matched to a gene: 9. This CDR3 comprises 14 residues. Germline V gives CDR1 SNHLY, CDR2 FYNNEI. CDR3 DNA: TGTGCCAGCATTTATAGCGACAGGGGTTACGAGCAGTACTTC. It translates to CASIYSDRGYEQYF.